The 9 T cell receptor beta chains below all came from one sample that was sequenced in a study of patients and donors after allogeneic stem cell transplantation. TCRdb independently ran MiXCR on the RT-PCR reads; one entry per CDR3 protein. This repertoire shows some 960,000 distinct CDR3 sequences, 15% to 20% found once; its top ten account for around 5.5%. Sequenced sample: blood, either unsorted or a sorted T cell fraction (not recorded which). The receptors stem from a human donor who was either an allogeneic HSCT recipient or a stem cell or donor lymphocyte infusion donor (not recorded which). It is not recorded whose cells these are; they may come from a transplant donor.

This clonotype was detected a few times. V usage is TRBV7-2 and J usage is TRBJ2-3; D possibly corresponds to TRBD2 (6 bases). V dropped 2 bases and J dropped 1 base, with 13 bases sitting between them. This CDR3 spans 16 amino acids. Germline-derived CDR1 and CDR2 are SGHTA and FQGNSA. CDR3 sequence (DNA): TGTGCCAGCAGCTTACTCCCGCGGGGAGGCACAGATACGCAGTATTTT. It specifies CASSLLPRGGTDTQYF.

A word on this clonotype: Mismatch with germline at one junction end may stem from a read error. This chain connects TRBV7-3 to TRBJ2-1; weak D call: TRBD2 (6 bases). The CDR3 consists of 14 residues. CDR1 and CDR2 (germline): SGHTA, FQGTGA. The CDR3 bases are TGTGCCAGCAGCCCGACCCTCTGGGGGACTTATACTTCCTTC. Its translation: CASSPTLWGTYTSF. The full variable domain, in which reference TRBV7-3 and TRBJ2-1 provide the parts outside the CDR3, is GAGVSQTPSNKVTEKGKYVELRCDPISGHTALYWYRQSLGQGPEFLIYFQGTGAADDSGLPNDRFFAVRPEGSVSTLKIQRTERGDSAVYLCASSPTLWGTYTSFGPGTRLTVL.

This chain joins TRBV6-5 and TRBJ1-1, with a possible D match to TRBD1 (6 bases). There are 15 residues in the CDR3. From germline, CDR1 is MNHEY and CDR2 SVGAGI. Trimming took 0 bases from V and 3 from J, leaving 11 bases between them. The CDR3 region has the DNA TGTGCCAGCAGTTACTCGACGGGGGCGCACACTGAAGCTTTCTTT. Protein sequence: CASSYSTGAHTEAFF.

A few counts support this clonotype. The chain joins TRBV6-1 to TRBJ2-5; D unresolved. Trimming took off 1 base at V and 0 bases at J, with 3 bases between the two ends. Germline CDR1 reads MNHNS; CDR2 reads SASEGT. The CDR3 totals 13 residues. The CDR3 DNA follows: TGTGCCAGCAGTGAAGAAAACCAAGAGACCCAGTACTTC. This translates into CASSEENQETQYF.

The rearrangement links TRBV29-1 to TRBJ1-1; D may be TRBD1 (6 bases). The length of the CDR3 is 12 residues. Germline V gene lookup returns CDR1 SQVTM and CDR2 ANQGSEA. V was shortened by 6 bases and J by 4 bases, with 12 bases between the two germline ends. CDR3 sequence (DNA): TGCAGCGTAACGAGGGGGGGCACTGAAGCTTTCTTT. It yields the protein CSVTRGGTEAFF.

V and J are TRBV20-1 and TRBJ2-7; 7 nucleotides align to TRBD2. The J segment lost 5 bases and the V segment lost 1 base, leaving 11 bases of the junction unmatched. Germline values: CDR1 DFQATT, CDR2 SNEGSKA (reference sequence). The CDR3 spans 15 residues. The CDR3 loop reads CSARGSAGRAHEQYF. The CDR3 bases are TGCAGTGCTAGAGGGTCGGCGGGGAGGGCCCACGAGCAGTACTTC.

The chain links TRBV15 to TRBJ2-7; no clear D. CDR1 and CDR2 (germline): LNHNV, YYDKDF (reference sequence). The CDR3 length is 14 residues. Trimming pared 4 bases from V and 4 bases from J, leaving 14 bases between. This CDR3 is CATSMPGERYEQYF. CDR3 DNA: TGTGCCACCAGCATGCCGGGCGAGAGGTACGAGCAGTACTTC.

The chain has TRBV12-3 or TRBV12-4 and TRBJ2-1; 8 bases agree with TRBD1. The CDR3 consists of 15 residues. With V trimmed by 8 bases and J by 4 bases, 10 bases remained unmatched. This chain's CDR3 is CASASLDRGYNEQFF. CDR3 nucleotide sequence: TGTGCCAGCGCTAGCCTCGACAGGGGTTACAATGAGCAGTTCTTC.

This chain uses TRBV4-2 with TRBJ2-5; no reliable D call. The germline gives CDR1 LGHNA, CDR2 YNFKEQ. V lost 1 base to trimming and J lost 5 bases, with 8 bases between them. CDR3 length: 13 residues. This CDR3 reads CASSQAAGETQYF. The CDR3 nucleotides are TGTGCCAGCAGCCAAGCCGCCGGGGAGACCCAGTACTTC.